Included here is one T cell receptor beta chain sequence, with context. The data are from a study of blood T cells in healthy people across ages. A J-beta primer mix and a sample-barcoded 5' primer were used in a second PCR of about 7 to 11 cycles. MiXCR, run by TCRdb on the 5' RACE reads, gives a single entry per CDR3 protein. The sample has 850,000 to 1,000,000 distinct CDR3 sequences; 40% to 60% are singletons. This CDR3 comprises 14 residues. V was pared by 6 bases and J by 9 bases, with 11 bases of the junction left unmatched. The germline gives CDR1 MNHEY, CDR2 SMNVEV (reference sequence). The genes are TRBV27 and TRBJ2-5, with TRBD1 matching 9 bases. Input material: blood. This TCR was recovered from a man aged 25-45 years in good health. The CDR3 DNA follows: TGTGCCAGCAGACCTGGGGACAGGGAACAGGCCCAGTACTTC. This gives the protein CASRPGDREQAQYF.